The entry that follows covers one TCR beta chain sequence. This may stem from a read error, because a much larger clone lies one nucleotide away. Constant-region reverse primers amplified full-length variable regions, followed by semi-nested Nested Universal Primer A PCR. Via MiXCR, TCRdb re-called the 5' RACE reads, giving one row per CDR3 protein. This table holds about 32,000 distinct CDR3 sequences, approximately 30% found once. This CDR3 is 13 amino acids long. Germline-derived CDR1 and CDR2 are LGHDT and YNNKEL (reference sequence). Tregs were sorted as CD4+CD25+CD127-/low cells. The rearrangement uses TRBV3-1 and TRBJ2-1; 7 nucleotides line up with TRBD2. Sequencing was carried out using tumor-infiltrating Tregs sorted from the breast tumor. This sequence originates from a female donor with breast cancer. CDR3 residues: CASSKEGGPFLFF. The CDR3, as DNA: TGTGCCAGCAGCAAAGAGGGAGGGCCTTTTCTGTTCTTC.